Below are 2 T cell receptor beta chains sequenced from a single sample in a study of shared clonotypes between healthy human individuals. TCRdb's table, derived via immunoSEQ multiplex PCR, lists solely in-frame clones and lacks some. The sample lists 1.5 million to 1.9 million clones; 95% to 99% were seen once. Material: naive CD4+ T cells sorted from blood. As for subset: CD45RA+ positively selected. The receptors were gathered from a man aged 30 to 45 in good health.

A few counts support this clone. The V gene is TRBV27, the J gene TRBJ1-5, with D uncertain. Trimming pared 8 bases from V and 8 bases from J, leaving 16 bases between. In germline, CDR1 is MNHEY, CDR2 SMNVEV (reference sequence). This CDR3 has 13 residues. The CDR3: CASSRAMLEPQHF. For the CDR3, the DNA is TGTGCCAGCTCTAGGGCCATGCTAGAGCCCCAGCATTTT.

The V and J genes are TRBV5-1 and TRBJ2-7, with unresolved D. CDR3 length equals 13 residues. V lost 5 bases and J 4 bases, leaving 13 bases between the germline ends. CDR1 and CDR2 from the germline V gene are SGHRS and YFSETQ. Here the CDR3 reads CASRESSEYEQYF. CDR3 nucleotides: TGCGCCAGCAGGGAAAGTTCCGAATACGAGCAGTACTTC. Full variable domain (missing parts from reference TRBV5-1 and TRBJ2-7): KAGVTQTPRYLIKTRGQQVTLSCSPISGHRSVSWYQQTPGQGLQFLFEYFSETQRNKGNFPGRFSGRQFSNSRSEMNVSTLELGDSALYLCASRESSEYEQYFGPGTRLTVT.